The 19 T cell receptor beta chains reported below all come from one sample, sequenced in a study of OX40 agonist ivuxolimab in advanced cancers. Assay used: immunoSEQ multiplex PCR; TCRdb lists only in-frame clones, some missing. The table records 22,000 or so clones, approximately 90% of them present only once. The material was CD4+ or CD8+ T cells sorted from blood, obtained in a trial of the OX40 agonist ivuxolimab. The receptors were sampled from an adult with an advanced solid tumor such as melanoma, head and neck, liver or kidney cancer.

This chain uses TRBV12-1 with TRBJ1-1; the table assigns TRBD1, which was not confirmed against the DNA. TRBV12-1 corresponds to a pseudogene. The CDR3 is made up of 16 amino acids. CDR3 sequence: CASSLLGQGLNTEAFF. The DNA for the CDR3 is TGTGCCAGCAGCTTACTAGGACAGGGTTTGAACACTGAAGCTTTCTTT.

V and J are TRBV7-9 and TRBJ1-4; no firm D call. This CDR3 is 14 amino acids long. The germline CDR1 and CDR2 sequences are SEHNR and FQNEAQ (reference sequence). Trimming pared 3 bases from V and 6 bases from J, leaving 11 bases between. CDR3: CASSFPWPDEKLFF. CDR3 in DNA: TGTGCCAGCAGCTTTCCATGGCCGGATGAAAAACTGTTTTTT.

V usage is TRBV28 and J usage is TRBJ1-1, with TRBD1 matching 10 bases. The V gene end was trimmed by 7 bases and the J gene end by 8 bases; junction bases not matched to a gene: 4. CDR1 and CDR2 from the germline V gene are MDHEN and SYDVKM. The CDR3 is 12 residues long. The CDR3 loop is CASIDRGLEAFF. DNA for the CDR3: TGTGCCAGCATAGACAGGGGGCTCGAAGCTTTCTTT.

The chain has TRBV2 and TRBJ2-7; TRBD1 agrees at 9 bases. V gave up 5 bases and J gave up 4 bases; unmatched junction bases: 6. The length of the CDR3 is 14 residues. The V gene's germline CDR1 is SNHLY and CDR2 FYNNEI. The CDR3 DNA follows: TGTGCCAGCAGTTTGGACAGGGGAAGTTACGAGCAGTACTTC. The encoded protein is CASSLDRGSYEQYF.

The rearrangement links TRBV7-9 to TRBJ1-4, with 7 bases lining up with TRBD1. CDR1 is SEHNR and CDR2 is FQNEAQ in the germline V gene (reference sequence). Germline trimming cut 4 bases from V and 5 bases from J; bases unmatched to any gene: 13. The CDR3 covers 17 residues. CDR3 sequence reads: CASSSLSPTGSNEKLFF. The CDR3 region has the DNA TGTGCCAGCAGCTCGCTCAGTCCGACAGGGTCGAATGAAAAACTGTTTTTT.

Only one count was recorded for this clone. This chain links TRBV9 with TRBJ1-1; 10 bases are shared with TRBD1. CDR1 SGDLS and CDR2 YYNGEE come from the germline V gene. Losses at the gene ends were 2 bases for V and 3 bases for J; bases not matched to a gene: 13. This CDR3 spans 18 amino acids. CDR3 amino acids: CASSVSGTGAFRDTEAFF. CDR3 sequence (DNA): TGTGCCAGCAGCGTTAGTGGGACAGGGGCATTTAGGGACACTGAAGCTTTCTTT.

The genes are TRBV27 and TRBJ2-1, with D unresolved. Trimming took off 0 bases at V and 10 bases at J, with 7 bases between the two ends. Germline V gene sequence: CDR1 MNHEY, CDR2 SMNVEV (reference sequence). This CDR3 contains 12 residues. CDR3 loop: CASSLSRAEQFF. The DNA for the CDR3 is TGTGCCAGCAGTTTATCAAGAGCGGAGCAGTTCTTC.

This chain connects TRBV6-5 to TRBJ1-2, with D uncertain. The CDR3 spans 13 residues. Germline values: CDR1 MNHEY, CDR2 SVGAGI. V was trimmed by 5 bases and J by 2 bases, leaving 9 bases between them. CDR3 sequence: CASSGTANYGYTF. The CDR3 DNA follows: TGTGCCAGCAGTGGCACAGCCAACTATGGCTACACCTTC.

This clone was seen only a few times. In DNA form, the CDR3 reads TGTGCCAGCAGTGATTACGAGCAGTACTTC. This translates into CASSDYEQYF. The chain uses TRBV2 and TRBJ2-7; D is unclear. Trimming left V 3 bases short and J 4 bases short, with 1 base between. Germline V gene sequence: CDR1 SNHLY, CDR2 FYNNEI. The CDR3 has 10 amino acids.

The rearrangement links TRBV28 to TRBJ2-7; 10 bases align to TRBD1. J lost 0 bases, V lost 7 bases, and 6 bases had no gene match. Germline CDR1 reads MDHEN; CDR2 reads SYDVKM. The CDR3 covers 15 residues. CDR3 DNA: TGTGCCAGCACCGAAAGACAGGGGGCCTCCTACGAGCAGTACTTC. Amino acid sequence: CASTERQGASYEQYF.

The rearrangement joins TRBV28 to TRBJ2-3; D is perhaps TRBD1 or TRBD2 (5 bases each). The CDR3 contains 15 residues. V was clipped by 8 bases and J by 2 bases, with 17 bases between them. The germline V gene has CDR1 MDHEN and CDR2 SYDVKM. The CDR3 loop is CASGLQVGPTDTQYF. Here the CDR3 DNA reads TGTGCCAGCGGATTACAGGTGGGACCCACAGATACGCAGTATTTT.

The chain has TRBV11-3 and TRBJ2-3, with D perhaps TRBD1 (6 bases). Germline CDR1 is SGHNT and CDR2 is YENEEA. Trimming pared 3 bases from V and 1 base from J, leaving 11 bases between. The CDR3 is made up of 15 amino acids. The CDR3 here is CASSFQGYGTDTQYF. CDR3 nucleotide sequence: TGTGCCAGCAGCTTTCAGGGGTATGGCACAGATACGCAGTATTTT.

The CDR3 is CASSSRNNIVYEQYF. The CDR3 DNA reads TGTGCCAGCAGTTCTCGGAACAACATAGTTTACGAGCAGTACTTC. This sequence joins TRBV27 and TRBJ2-7; no reliable D call. Germline V gene sequence: CDR1 MNHEY, CDR2 SMNVEV (reference sequence). The CDR3 runs 15 residues. Deletions cut 4 bases from V and 4 bases from J, with 17 bases between.

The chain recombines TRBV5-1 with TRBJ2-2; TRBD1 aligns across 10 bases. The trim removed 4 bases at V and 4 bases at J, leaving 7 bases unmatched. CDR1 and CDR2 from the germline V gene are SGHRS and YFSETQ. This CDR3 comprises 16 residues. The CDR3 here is CASSRDRGGGTGELFF. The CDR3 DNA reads TGCGCCAGCAGCAGGGACAGGGGCGGAGGCACCGGGGAGCTGTTTTTT.

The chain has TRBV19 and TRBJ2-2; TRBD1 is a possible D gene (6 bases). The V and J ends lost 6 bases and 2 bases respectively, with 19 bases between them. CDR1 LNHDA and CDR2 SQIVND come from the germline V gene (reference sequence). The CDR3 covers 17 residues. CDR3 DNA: TGTGCCAGTAGCACCTTCGAGGGGACACTAAACACCGGGGAGCTGTTTTTT. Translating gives CASSTFEGTLNTGELFF. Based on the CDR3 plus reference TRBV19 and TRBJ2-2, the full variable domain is DGGITQSPKYLFRKEGQNVTLSCEQNLNHDAMYWYRQDPGQGLRLIYYSQIVNDFQKGDIAEGYSVSREKKESFPLTVTSAQKNPTAFYLCASSTFEGTLNTGELFFGEGSRLTVL.

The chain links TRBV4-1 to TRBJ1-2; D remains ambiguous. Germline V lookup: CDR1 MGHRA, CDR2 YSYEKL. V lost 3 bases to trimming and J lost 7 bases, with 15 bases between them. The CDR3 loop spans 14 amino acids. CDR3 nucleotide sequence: TGCGCCAGCAGCCAGGAGGGCGGGGAGGTTGGCTACACCTTC. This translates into CASSQEGGEVGYTF.

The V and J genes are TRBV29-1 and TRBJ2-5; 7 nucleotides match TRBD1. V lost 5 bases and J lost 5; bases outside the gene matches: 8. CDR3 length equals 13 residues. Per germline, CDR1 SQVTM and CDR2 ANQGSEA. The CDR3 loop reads CSVTRQGLETQYF. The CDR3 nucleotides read TGCAGCGTTACCCGACAGGGTCTGGAGACCCAGTACTTC.

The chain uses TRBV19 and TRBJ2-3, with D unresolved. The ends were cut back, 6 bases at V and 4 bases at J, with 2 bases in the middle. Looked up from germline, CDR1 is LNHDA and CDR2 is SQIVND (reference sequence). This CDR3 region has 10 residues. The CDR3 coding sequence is TGTGCCAGTAGGGCAGATACGCAGTATTTT. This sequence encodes CASRADTQYF.

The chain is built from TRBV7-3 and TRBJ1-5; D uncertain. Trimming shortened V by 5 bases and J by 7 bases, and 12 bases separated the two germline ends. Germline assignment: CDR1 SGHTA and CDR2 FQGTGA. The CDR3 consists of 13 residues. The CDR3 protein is CASSPWADQPQHF. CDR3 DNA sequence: TGTGCCAGCAGCCCTTGGGCGGACCAGCCCCAGCATTTT.